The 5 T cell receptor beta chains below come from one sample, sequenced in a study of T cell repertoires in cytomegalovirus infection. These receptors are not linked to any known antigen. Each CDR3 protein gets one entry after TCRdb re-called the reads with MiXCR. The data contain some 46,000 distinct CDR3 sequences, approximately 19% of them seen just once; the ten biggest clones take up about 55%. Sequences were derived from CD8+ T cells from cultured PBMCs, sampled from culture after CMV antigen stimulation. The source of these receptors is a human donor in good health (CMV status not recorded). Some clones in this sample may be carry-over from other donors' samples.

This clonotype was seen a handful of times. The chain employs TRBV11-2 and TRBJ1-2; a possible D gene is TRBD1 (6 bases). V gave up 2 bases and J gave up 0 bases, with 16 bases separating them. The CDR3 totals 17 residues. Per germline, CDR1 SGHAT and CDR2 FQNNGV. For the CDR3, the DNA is TGTGCCAGCAGCTTATCGCCGACAGGCTGGGCTAACTATGGCTACACCTTC. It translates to CASSLSPTGWANYGYTF. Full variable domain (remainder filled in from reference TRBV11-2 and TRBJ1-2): EAGVAQSPRYKIIEKRQSVAFWCNPISGHATLYWYQQILGQGPKLLIQFQNNGVVDDSQLPKDRFSAERLKGVDSTLKIQPAKLEDSAVYLCASSLSPTGWANYGYTFGSGTRLTVV.

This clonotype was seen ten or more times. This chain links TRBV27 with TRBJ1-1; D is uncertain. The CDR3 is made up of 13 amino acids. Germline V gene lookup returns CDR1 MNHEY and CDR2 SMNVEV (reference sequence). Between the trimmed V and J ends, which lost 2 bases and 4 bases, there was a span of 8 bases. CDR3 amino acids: CASSLVYSTEAFF. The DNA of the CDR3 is TGTGCCAGCAGTTTAGTGTATAGCACTGAAGCTTTCTTT.

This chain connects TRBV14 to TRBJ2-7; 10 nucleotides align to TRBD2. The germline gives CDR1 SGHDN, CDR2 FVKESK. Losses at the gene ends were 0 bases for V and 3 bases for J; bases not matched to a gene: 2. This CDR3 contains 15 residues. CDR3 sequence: CASSQDTSGDYEQYF. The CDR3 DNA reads TGTGCCAGCAGCCAAGATACTAGCGGGGACTACGAGCAGTACTTC.

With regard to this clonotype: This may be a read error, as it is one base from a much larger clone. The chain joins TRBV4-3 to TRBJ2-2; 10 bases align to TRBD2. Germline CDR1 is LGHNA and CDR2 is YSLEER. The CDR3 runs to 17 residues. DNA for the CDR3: TGCGCCAGCAACCAAGATCTAGCGGGGGCAGTCACCGGGGAGCTGTTTTTT. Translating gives CASNQDLAGAVTGELFF.

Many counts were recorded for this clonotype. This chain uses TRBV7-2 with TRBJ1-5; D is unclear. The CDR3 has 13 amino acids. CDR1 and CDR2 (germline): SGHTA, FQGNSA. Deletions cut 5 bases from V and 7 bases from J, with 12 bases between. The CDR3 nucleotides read TGTGCCAGCAGCCCGGGTCTCTGGCAGCCCCAGCATTTT. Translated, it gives CASSPGLWQPQHF.